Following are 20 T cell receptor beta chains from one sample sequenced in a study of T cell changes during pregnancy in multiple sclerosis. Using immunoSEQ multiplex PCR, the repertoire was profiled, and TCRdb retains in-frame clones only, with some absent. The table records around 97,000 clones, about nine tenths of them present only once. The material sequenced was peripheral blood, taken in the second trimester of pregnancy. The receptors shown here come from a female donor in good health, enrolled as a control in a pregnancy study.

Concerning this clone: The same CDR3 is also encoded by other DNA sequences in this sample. The CDR3 DNA follows: TGTGCCAGTAGGACTAGCGGCGAAGAGACCCAGTACTTC. It encodes CASRTSGEETQYF. The rearrangement links TRBV19 to TRBJ2-5, with 9 bases fitting TRBD2. CDR1 is LNHDA and CDR2 is SQIVND in the germline V gene (reference sequence). The CDR3 sequence is 13 residues long. V shed 6 bases, J shed 3 bases, and the junction held 2 bases outside the gene matches. Based on the CDR3 plus reference TRBV19 and TRBJ2-5, the full variable domain is DGGITQSPKYLFRKEGQNVTLSCEQNLNHDAMYWYRQDPGQGLRLIYYSQIVNDFQKGDIAEGYSVSREKKESFPLTVTSAQKNPTAFYLCASRTSGEETQYFGPGTRLLVL.

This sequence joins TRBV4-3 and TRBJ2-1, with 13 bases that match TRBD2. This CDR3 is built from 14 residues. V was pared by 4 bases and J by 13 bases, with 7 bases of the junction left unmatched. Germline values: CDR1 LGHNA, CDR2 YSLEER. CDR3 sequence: CASSPRGLAGAQFF. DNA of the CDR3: TGCGCCAGCAGCCCGCGCGGACTAGCGGGAGCTCAGTTCTTC.

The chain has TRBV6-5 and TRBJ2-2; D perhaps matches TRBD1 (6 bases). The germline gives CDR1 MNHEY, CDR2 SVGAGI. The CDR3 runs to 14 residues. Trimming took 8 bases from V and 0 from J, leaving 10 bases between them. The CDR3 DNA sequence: TGTGCCAGCTCCCGGACAGCGAACACCGGGGAGCTGTTTTTT. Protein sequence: CASSRTANTGELFF.

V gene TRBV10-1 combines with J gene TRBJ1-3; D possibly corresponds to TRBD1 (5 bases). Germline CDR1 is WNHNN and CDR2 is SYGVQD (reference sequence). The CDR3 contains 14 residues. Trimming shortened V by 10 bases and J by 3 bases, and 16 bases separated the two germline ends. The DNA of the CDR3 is TGCGCCATCGAAGGGGTGGAAGTTGGAAACACCATATATTTT. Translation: CAIEGVEVGNTIYF.

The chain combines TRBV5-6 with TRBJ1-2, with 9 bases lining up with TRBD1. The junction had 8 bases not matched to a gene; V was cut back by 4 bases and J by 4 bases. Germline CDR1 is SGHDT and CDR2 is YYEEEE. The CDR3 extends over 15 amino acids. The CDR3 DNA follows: TGTGCCAGCAGCCGTCTAACAGGGGGCAGCTATGGCTACACCTTC. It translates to CASSRLTGGSYGYTF.

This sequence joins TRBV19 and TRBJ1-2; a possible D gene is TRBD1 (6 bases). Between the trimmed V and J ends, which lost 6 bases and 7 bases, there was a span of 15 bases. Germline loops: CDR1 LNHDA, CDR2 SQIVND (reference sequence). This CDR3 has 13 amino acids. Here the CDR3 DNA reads TGTGCCAGTAGGACAGGCCCGGGCGGTGGCTACACCTTC. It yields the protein CASRTGPGGGYTF.

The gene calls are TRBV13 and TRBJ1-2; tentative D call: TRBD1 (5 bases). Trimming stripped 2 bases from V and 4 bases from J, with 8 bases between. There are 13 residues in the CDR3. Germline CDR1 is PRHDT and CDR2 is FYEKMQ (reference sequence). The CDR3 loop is CASSLTGGYGYTF. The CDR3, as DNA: TGTGCCAGCAGCTTAACGGGGGGCTATGGCTACACCTTC. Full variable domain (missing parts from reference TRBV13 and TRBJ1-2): AAGVIQSPRHLIKEKRETATLKCYPIPRHDTVYWYQQGPGQDPQFLISFYEKMQSDKGSIPDRFSAQQFSDYHSELNMSSLELGDSALYFCASSLTGGYGYTFGSGTRLTVV.

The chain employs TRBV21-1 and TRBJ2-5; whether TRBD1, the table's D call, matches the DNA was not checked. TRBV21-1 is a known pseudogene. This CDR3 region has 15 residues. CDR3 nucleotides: TGTGCCAGCAGCAATCCGAAGGGGTCGCGAGAGACCCAGTACTTC. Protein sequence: CASSNPKGSRETQYF.

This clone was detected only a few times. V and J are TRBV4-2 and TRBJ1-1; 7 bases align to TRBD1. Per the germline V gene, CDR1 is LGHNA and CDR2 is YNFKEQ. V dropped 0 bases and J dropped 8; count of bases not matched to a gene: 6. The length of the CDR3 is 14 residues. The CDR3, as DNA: TGTGCCAGCAGCCAAGACCGGTCGGACAGGGAAGCTTTCTTT. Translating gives CASSQDRSDREAFF.

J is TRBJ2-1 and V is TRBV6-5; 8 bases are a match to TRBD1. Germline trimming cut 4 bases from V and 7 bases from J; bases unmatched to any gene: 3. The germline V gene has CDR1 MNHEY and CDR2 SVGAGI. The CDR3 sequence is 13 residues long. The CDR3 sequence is CASSLDRVNEQFF. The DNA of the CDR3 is TGTGCCAGCAGTTTGGACAGGGTAAATGAGCAGTTCTTC.

CDR3 in amino acids: CASSSKGLPTDTQYF. DNA for the CDR3: TGTGCCAGCAGCTCGAAGGGACTCCCCACAGATACGCAGTATTTT. The chain uses TRBV7-9 and TRBJ2-3, with D tentatively TRBD2 (6 bases). V lost 4 bases and J 2 bases, leaving 13 bases between the germline ends. The germline V gene encodes CDR1 SEHNR and CDR2 FQNEAQ (reference sequence). The CDR3 is made up of 15 amino acids.

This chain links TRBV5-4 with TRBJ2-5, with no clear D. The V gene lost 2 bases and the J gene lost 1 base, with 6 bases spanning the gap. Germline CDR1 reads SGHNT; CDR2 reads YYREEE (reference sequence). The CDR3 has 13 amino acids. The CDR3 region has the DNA TGTGCCAGCAGCTTCAGGCTCCAAGAGACCCAGTACTTC. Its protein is CASSFRLQETQYF.

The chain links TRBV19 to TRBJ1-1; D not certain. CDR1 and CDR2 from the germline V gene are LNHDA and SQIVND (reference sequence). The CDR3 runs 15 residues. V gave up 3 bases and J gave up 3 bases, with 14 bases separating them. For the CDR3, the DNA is TGTGCCAGTAGTATGAGTGGGAGGTTGGACACTGAAGCTTTCTTT. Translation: CASSMSGRLDTEAFF.

The CDR3 loop is CASRLAGQFKETQYF. CDR3 DNA: TGTGCAAGTCGCTTAGCGGGGCAGTTCAAGGAGACCCAGTACTTC. V is TRBV12-2 and J is TRBJ2-5; the table's D gene call, TRBD1, was not cross checked with the DNA. TRBV12-2 is described as a pseudogene. The CDR3 is 15 residues long.

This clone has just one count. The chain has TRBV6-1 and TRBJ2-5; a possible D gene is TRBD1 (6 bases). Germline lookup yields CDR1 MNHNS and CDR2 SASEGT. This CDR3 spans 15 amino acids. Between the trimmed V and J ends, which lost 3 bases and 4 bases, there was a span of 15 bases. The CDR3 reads CASSDVGASRETQYF. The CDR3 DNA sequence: TGTGCCAGCAGTGATGTGGGGGCCTCCAGAGAGACCCAGTACTTC.

CDR3 sequence reads: CASSGMGNQPQHF. The CDR3 bases are TGTGCCAGCTCGGGAATGGGGAATCAGCCCCAGCATTTT. V and J are TRBV2 and TRBJ1-5; D is unclear. Per germline, CDR1 SNHLY and CDR2 FYNNEI. This CDR3 contains 13 residues. V was shortened by 8 bases and J by 4 bases, with 12 bases between the two germline ends.

CDR3: CASSQETGTGALYGYTF. As DNA, the CDR3 is TGCGCCAGCAGCCAAGAGACCGGGACAGGGGCACTCTATGGCTACACCTTC. The rearrangement links TRBV4-3 to TRBJ1-2; 10 nucleotides agree with TRBD1. CDR1 and CDR2 from the germline V gene are LGHNA and YSLEER. V was pared by 0 bases and J by 4 bases, with 8 bases of the junction left unmatched. The CDR3 runs to 17 residues.

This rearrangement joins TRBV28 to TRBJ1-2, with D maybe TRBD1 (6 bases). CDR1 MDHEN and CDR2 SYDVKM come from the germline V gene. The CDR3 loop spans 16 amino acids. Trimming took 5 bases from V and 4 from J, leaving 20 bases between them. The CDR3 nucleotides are TGTGCCAGCAGTATTTGGGGGGCCGGGAGGGGCTATGGCTACACCTTC. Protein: CASSIWGAGRGYGYTF.

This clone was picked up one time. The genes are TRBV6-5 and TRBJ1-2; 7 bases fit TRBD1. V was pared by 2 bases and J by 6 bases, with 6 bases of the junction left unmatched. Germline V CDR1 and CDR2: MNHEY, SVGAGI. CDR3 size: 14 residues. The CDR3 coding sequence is TGTGCCAGCAGTTACCAGGGGGTCGTGAATGGCTACACCTTC. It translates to CASSYQGVVNGYTF.

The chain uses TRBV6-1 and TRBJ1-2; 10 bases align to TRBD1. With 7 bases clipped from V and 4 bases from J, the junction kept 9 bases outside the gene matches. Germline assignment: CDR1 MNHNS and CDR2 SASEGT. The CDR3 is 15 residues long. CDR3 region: CASTHPRQGAYGYTF. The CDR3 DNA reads TGTGCCAGCACCCACCCAAGACAGGGGGCCTATGGCTACACCTTC.